This TCR beta chain derives from a study of blood T cell repertoires in COVID-19. The wider study: COVID-19 samples collected from the United States, Italy and Spain covered acute and convalescent phases. Nucleic acid was either cDNA or gDNA, and it came from T cells, B-cell-depleted T cells, or PBMCs.

This clone has at least ten counts. Methods used by the authors: From reference gene primer amplification, estimates of nucleated cell counts were derived. The data were produced by immunoSEQ multiplex PCR, yet TCRdb's version contains in-frame clones alone and is incomplete. Clone size and the V and J calls come from that table; the DNA yielded D and trimming. In the table there are nearly 350,000 clones, around nine tenths of which are singletons. The V gene end was trimmed by 5 bases and the J gene end by 7 bases; junction bases not matched to a gene: 7. The CDR3 runs to 12 residues. Per the germline V gene, CDR1 is GTSNPN and CDR2 is SVGIG (reference sequence).

This sequence joins TRBV30 and TRBJ1-2; 7 bases fit TRBD1. This receptor was obtained from a woman under 30 who had recovered from COVID-19. Material: peripheral blood. The CDR3 region has the DNA TGTGCCTGGGACACAGGGGCCGCTGGCTACACCTTC. This encodes CAWDTGAAGYTF.